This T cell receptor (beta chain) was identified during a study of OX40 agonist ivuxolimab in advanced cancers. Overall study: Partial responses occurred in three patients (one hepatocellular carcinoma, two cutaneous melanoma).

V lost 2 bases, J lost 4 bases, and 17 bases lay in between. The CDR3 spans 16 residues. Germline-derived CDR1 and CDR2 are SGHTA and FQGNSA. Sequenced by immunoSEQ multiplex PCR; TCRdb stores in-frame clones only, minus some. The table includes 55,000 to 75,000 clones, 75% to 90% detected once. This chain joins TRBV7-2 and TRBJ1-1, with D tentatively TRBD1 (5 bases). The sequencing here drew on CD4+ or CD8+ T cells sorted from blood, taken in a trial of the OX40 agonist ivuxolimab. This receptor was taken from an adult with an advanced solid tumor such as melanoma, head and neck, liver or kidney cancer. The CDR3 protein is CASSLLGTPLSTEAFF. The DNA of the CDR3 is TGTGCCAGCAGCTTATTGGGGACTCCCCTTAGCACTGAAGCTTTCTTT.